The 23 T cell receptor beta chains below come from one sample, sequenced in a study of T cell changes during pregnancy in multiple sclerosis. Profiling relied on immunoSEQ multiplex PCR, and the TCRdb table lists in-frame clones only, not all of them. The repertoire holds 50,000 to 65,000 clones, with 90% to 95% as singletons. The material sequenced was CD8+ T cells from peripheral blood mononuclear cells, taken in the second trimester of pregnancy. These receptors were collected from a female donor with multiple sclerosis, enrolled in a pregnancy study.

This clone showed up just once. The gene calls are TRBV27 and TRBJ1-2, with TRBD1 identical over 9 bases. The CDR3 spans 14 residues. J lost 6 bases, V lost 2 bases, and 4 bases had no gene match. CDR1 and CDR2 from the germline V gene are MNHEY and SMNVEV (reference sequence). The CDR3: CASSLLGTGNGYTF. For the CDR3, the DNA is TGTGCCAGCAGTTTACTCGGGACAGGGAATGGCTACACCTTC.

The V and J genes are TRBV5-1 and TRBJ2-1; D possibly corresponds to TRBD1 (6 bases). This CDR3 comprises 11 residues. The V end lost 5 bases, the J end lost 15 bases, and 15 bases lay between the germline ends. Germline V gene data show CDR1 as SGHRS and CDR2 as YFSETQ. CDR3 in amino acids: CASSHGTLPFF. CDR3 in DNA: TGCGCCAGCAGTCATGGGACACTCCCGTTCTTC.

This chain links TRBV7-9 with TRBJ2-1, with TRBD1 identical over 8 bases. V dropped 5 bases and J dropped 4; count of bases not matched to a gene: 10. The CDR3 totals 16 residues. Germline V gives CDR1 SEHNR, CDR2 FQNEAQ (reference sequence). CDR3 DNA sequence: TGTGCCAGCAGCCCTAGGGGGACAGGCGGATACAATGAGCAGTTCTTC. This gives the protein CASSPRGTGGYNEQFF.

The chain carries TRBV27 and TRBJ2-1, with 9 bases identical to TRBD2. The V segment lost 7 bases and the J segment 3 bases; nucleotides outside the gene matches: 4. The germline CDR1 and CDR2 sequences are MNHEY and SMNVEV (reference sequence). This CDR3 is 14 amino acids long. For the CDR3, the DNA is TGTGCCAGCACGACTAGCGGAGTCTACAATGAGCAGTTCTTC. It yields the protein CASTTSGVYNEQFF.

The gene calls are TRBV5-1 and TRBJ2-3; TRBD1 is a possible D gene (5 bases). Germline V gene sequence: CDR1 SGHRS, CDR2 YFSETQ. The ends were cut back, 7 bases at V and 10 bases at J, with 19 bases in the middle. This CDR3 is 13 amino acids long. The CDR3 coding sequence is TGCGCCAGCTTCAGGGAAGGCGCATCCGCGCAGTATTTT. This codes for CASFREGASAQYF.

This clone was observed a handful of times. The CDR3 region has the DNA TGCGCCAGCAGTGAGTCAGCAGGGATGCACACTGAAGCTTTCTTT. It is translated as CASSESAGMHTEAFF. This chain links TRBV10-1 with TRBJ1-1, with D perhaps matching TRBD1 (5 bases). Germline V gives CDR1 WNHNN, CDR2 SYGVQD (reference sequence). V lost 0 bases, J lost 3 bases, and 11 bases lay in between. This CDR3 contains 15 residues.

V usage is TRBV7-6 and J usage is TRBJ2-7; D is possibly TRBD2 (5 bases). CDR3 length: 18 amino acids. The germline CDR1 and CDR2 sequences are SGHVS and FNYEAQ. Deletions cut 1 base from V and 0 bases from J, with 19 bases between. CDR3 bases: TGTGCCAGCAGCTTAGAAGCCGGGGTCGTGGGGAGCTCCTACGAGCAGTACTTC. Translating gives CASSLEAGVVGSSYEQYF.

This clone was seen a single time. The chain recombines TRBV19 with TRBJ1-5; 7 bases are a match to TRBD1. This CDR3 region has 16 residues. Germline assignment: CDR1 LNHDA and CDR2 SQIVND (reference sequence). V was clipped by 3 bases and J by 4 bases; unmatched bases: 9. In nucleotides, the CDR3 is TGTGCCAGTAGTATGGAAGCAGGGGGAAAGAATCAGCCCCAGCATTTT. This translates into CASSMEAGGKNQPQHF.

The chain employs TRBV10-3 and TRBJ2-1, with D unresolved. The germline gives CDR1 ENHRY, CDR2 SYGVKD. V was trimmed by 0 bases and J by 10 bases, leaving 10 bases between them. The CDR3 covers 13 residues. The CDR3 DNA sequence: TGTGCCATCAGTGAGTCTCTGGTTGGCGAGCAGTTCTTC. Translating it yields CAISESLVGEQFF.

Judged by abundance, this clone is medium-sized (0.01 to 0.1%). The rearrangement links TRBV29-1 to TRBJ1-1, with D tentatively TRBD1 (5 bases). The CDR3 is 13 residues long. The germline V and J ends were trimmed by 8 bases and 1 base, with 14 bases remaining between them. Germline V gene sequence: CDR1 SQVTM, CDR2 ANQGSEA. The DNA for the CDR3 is TGCAGCCCCGTCATGGGGCCGAACACTGAAGCTTTCTTT. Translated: CSPVMGPNTEAFF.

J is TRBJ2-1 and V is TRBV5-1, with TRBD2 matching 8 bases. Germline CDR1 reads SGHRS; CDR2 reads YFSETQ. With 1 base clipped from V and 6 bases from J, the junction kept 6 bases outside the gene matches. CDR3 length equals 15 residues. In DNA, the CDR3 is TGCGCCAGCAGCTTGACGGCGGGAGGAGGCAATGAGCAGTTCTTC. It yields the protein CASSLTAGGGNEQFF.

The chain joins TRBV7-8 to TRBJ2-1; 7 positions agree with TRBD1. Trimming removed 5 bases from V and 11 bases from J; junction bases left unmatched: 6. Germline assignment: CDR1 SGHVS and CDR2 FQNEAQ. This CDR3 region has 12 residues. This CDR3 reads CASSPGGQKQFF. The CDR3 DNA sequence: TGTGCCAGCAGCCCAGGGGGACAGAAGCAGTTCTTC.

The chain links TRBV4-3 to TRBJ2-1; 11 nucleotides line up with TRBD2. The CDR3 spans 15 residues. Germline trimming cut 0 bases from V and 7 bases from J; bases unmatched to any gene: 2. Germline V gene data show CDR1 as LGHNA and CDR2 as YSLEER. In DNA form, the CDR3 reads TGCGCCAGCAGCCAAGAGACTAGCGGGGCAAATGAGCAGTTCTTC. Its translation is CASSQETSGANEQFF.

In nucleotides, the CDR3 is TGTGCCAGCAGCCCCCGAGGGGCGGGACAGGTATACAATGAGCAGTTCTTC. Translated: CASSPRGAGQVYNEQFF. V and J are TRBV11-2 and TRBJ2-1; 8 bases match TRBD1. After removal of 5 bases from V and 4 bases from J, the junction contained 13 bases not matched to a gene. The CDR3 covers 17 residues. CDR1 is SGHAT, CDR2 FQNNGV, per germline.

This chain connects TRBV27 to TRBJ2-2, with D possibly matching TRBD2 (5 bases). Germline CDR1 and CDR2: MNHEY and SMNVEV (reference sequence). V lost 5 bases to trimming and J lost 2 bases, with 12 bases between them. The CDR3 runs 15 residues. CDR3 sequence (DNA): TGTGCCAGCAGTCTCACCGGGGAAAACACCGGGGAGCTGTTTTTT. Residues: CASSLTGENTGELFF.

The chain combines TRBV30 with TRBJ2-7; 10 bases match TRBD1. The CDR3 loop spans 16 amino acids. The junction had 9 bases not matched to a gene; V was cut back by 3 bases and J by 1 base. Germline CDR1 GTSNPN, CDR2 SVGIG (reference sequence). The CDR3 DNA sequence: TGTGCCTGGAGAAAAAGTCGGACAGGGGGATCCTACGAGCAGTACTTC. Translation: CAWRKSRTGGSYEQYF.

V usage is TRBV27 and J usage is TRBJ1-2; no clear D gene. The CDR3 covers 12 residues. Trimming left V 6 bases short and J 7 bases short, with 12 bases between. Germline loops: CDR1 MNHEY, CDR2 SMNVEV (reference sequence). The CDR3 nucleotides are TGTGCCAGCAGGCCAGGCTTTGGTGGCTACACCTTC. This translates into CASRPGFGGYTF.

As DNA, the CDR3 is TGCGCCAGCAGACAGGGCCCGGGCAGGGGAGTTTCCGGGGCCAACGTCCTGACTTTC. Amino acids: CASRQGPGRGVSGANVLTF. The rearrangement uses TRBV5-1 and TRBJ2-6; maybe TRBD1 (6 bases). Germline V lookup: CDR1 SGHRS, CDR2 YFSETQ. Trimming removed 5 bases at V and 4 bases at J, with 25 bases between. CDR3 size: 19 residues.

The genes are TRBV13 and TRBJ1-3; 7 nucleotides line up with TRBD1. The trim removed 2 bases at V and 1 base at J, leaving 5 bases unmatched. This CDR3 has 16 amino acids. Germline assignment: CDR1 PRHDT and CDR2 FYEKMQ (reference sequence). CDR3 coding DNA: TGTGCCAGCAGCTTAAACAGGGGAGTGTCTGGAAACACCATATATTTT. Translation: CASSLNRGVSGNTIYF. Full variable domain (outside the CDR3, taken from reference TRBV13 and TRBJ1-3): AAGVIQSPRHLIKEKRETATLKCYPIPRHDTVYWYQQGPGQDPQFLISFYEKMQSDKGSIPDRFSAQQFSDYHSELNMSSLELGDSALYFCASSLNRGVSGNTIYFGEGSWLTVV.

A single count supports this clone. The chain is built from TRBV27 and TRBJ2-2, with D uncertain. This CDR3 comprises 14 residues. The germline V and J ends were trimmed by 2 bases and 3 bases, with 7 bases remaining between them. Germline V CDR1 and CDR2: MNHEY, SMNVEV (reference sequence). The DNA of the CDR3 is TGTGCCAGCAGTTTAGGCATCTACACCGGGGAGCTGTTTTTT. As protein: CASSLGIYTGELFF.

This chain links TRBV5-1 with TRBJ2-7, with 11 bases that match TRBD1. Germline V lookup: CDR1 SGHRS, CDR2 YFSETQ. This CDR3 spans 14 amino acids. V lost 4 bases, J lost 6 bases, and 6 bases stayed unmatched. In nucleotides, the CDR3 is TGCGCCAGCAGCCACGGACAGGGGGCGTCCGAGCAGTACTTC. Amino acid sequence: CASSHGQGASEQYF.

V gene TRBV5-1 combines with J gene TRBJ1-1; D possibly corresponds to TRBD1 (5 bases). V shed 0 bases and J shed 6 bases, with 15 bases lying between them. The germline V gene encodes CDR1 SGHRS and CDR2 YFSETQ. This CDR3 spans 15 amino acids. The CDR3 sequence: CASSLEAGFPPEAFF. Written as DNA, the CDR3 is TGCGCCAGCAGCTTGGAAGCAGGGTTTCCTCCTGAAGCTTTCTTT.

In DNA, the CDR3 is TGTGCCACCAGGGGTCACGAGCAGTACTTC. It is translated as CATRGHEQYF. The rearrangement uses TRBV18 and TRBJ2-7; a possible D gene is TRBD1 (6 bases). Germline CDR1 is KGHSH and CDR2 is LQKENI. The CDR3 contains 10 residues. Trimming shortened V by 10 bases and J by 5 bases, and 9 bases separated the two germline ends.